This TCR beta chain was captured in a study of T cell changes during pregnancy in multiple sclerosis (dated by TCRdb to about 2019). For the wider study: The study looked at changes in the T cell repertoire across pregnancy in women with multiple sclerosis.

On this clone itself: Its antigen remains unidentified. No per-base quality is available; no much larger clone lies one base away.

Library preparation employed the immunoSEQ multiplex PCR assay. TCRdb re-hosts the immuneACCESS table, in-frame sequences only. Its copies lack some clones; in the studies checked, an unresolved V gene accounts for under half of them, and the cause for the rest is not known. This sample is represented by around 110,000 clones; 91% of them were singletons. Less than 2% of the sample belongs to the ten largest clones. The CDR3 sequence holds 13 residues, the cysteine and phenylalanine included. The sequence is cut down to CDR3 DNA, 39 bases in frame from base 1. Relative to germline, V is 4 bases shorter and J is 8 bases shorter, with 12 bases between their ends. Via the germline V gene, CDR1 is MGHRA and CDR2 YSYEKL.

Sequenced here: peripheral blood, sampled before pregnancy. The clonotype originates from a female donor with multiple sclerosis, enrolled in a pregnancy study. The V and J genes are TRBV4-1 and TRBJ2-1; the D gene is unclear. The CDR3 sequence is CASSPRLLYEQFF. The bases are TGCGCCAGCAGCCCCCGACTCCTATATGAGCAGTTCTTC.